The sequence of this TCR beta chain was determined in a study of CD4 T cell repertoires in COVID-19. Study details: Relabeled CFSE-low cells, IL-2-expanded for 10 days, met spikes from other coronaviruses.

This table comes from immunoSEQ multiplex PCR, and its TCRdb copy is limited to in-frame clones, with some not included. This sample has about 24,000 clones, with 93% found just once. Study results and caveats: Suggested intraclonal diversification: top SARS-CoV-2-reactive clonotypes appeared in two or three memory subsets. SARS-CoV and/or HKU1 spike cultures shared between about 6 and 26% of SARS-CoV-2 clonotypes.

Sequencing was done directly on freshly isolated, uncultured memory T cells. Per germline, CDR1 SGHDT and CDR2 YYEEEE. CDR3 length equals 15 residues. The V and J ends lost 3 bases and 1 base respectively, with 13 bases between them. As regards this clone: Antigen unknown.

The receptor was derived from a human donor who had COVID-19. This sample comprised circulating follicular helper CD4+ T cells (cTfh) from blood, obtained before the COVID-19 pandemic. The V gene is TRBV5-6, the J gene TRBJ1-1; D not certain. CDR3 in amino acids: CASSSVNGENTEAFF. DNA for the CDR3: TGTGCCAGCAGCTCCGTTAACGGGGAGAACACTGAAGCTTTCTTT.